This T cell receptor beta chain is from a study of Graves' ophthalmopathy and Graves' hyperthyroidism. Where ophthalmopathy was absent within 18 months of follow-up, hyperthyroidism was stable. Other autoimmune diseases, uncontrolled infections, pregnancy or lactation led to the exclusion of patients. The diagnosis combined clinical symptoms, thyroxine, TRAb, thyroid ultrasound and orbital computed tomography scans. The sequenced template was RNA, covering the TCR beta CDR3 region. Scientists carried out first-round RT-PCR using HTBI primers and then a second-round multiplex PCR. TCRdb redid the calling of the multiplex PCR reads with MiXCR, one entry per CDR3 protein. The table has a few hundred thousand distinct CDR3 sequences, about a sixth seen once. The ends lost 6 bases at V and 2 bases at J; junction bases unmatched: 9. The CDR3 consists of 15 residues. This clonotype showed up many times.

The sequence was collected from an adult woman with stable Graves' hyperthyroidism. The V and J genes are TRBV12-3 or TRBV12-4 and TRBJ1-1; TRBD1 matches at 7 bases. The specimen sequenced was peripheral blood. CDR3 protein: CASRATGTANTEAFF. DNA of the CDR3: TGTGCCAGCAGGGCTACCGGGACAGCCAACACTGAAGCTTTCTTT.